The TCR beta chain described here comes from a study of CD8 T cells in Susac syndrome. The CDR3 has 16 residues. Germline V CDR1 and CDR2: LGHNA, YSLEER. Germline trimming cut 0 bases from V and 5 bases from J; bases unmatched to any gene: 7. After extraction with the RNeasy kit, roughly 0.45 to 1 ug of the RNA was reverse transcribed using random hexamers. TCRdb passed the immunoSEQ multiplex PCR reads through MiXCR, listing each CDR3 protein once. The data contain about 80,000 distinct CDR3 sequences, about 96% of them singletons. This sequence was found in a human donor with Susac syndrome. The rearrangement joins TRBV4-3 to TRBJ2-1; 7 bases align to TRBD2. The sequenced sample was CD8+ T cells from PBMCs. The CDR3 is CASSQDVGGGDNEQFF. CDR3 coding DNA: TGCGCCAGCAGCCAAGATGTGGGTGGGGGGGACAATGAGCAGTTCTTC.